This paragraph covers one T cell receptor beta chain sequence. CDR3 length: 13 amino acids. The germline CDR1 and CDR2 sequences are SGHNT and YYREEE (reference sequence). V shed 0 bases and J shed 5 bases, with 9 bases lying between them. Assay: immunoSEQ multiplex PCR; the TCRdb copy retains only in-frame clones and omits some. The data hold tens of thousands of clones, with around 85% observed a single time. This entry comes from a study of neoadjuvant anti-PD-1 for oral cavity cancer. Study overall: Around day 43, patients without progression received a fourth nivolumab dose before surgery.

Patients had newly diagnosed, untreated stage II-IVA oral cavity squamous cell carcinoma. The chain links TRBV5-4 to TRBJ2-7, with D perhaps TRBD1 (6 bases). The receptor was derived from a person between 35 and 79 years old with oral cavity squamous cell carcinoma. The specimen was PBMCs, collected before nivolumab (anti-PD-1) treatment. The CDR3 sequence is CASSLGQGNEQYF. CDR3 in DNA: TGTGCCAGCAGCTTGGGTCAGGGGAACGAGCAGTACTTC.